This T cell receptor (beta chain) was sequenced for a study of blood T cell repertoires in COVID-19. Study in general: The United States, Italy and Spain were the sources of the acute and convalescent COVID-19 samples. T cells, B-cell-depleted T cells, or PBMCs supplied cDNA or gDNA.

Authors' processing steps: The assay estimated nucleated cells by amplifying reference gene primers. Measured with immunoSEQ multiplex PCR; TCRdb has only the in-frame clones, and not every one. For V, J and clone size, that table is used; D and trimming come from the DNA. The sample lists 250,000 to 350,000 clones, less than 85% occurring once. Germline CDR1 KGHSH, CDR2 LQKENI. This CDR3 is built from 14 residues. With 1 base removed from V and 1 base from J, the gap between germline ends came to 8 bases. The chain links TRBV18 to TRBJ2-7; D perhaps matches TRBD2 (6 bases). The sequence derives from a human donor with COVID-19, enrolled during active disease. The donor label of this sample is uncertain. The sequenced material came from peripheral blood. The DNA of the CDR3 is TGTGCCAGCTCACCACGCAGCGGGTCCTACGAGCAGTACTTC. This codes for CASSPRSGSYEQYF.